Presented here are 7 T cell receptor beta chains from one specimen sequenced in a study of T cells expressing NK-cell markers. After re-calling the 5' RACE reads, TCRdb lists one entry per CDR3 protein, DNA absent. The sample has around 380,000 distinct CDR3 sequences. The sequencing sample was made of blood T cells: a sorted CD56 or NKG2C T cell subset, CD4+ or CD8+ T cells, or bulk PBMC T cells (not recorded which). Receptors were obtained from a woman in her forties or fifties in good health.

This chain joins TRBV7-8 and TRBJ2-3; TCRdb's assignment of TRBD1 cannot be checked, as there is no DNA. The germline CDR1 and CDR2 sequences are SGHVS and FQNEAQ. There are 16 residues in the CDR3. The CDR3 here is CASSLSGRGLTDTQYF.

The chain links TRBV24-1 to TRBJ2-2; TCRdb outputs TRBD1, but without DNA this stays unchecked. The germline gives CDR1 KGHDR, CDR2 SFDVKD. The CDR3 runs to 16 residues. CDR3 residues: CATSDVSTGPTGELFF.

The chain joins TRBV12-3 or TRBV12-4 to TRBJ2-2; the TCRdb D gene call, TRBD1, has no DNA to confirm it. CDR3 length: 15 amino acids. The CDR3 loop is CASSQNRGGTGELFF.

This chain uses TRBV7-3 with TRBJ2-3; TCRdb lists TRBD1, though no DNA is available to test this call. Germline V CDR1 and CDR2: SGHTA, FQGTGA. This CDR3 spans 17 amino acids. CDR3 protein: CASSLTGSGGATDTQYF.

V is TRBV5-1 and J is TRBJ1-1; TCRdb calls TRBD1, which cannot be checked without DNA. Germline V gene data show CDR1 as SGHRS and CDR2 as YFSETQ. CDR3 length: 13 amino acids. CDR3 sequence reads: CATAQGMDTEAFF.

This chain uses TRBV12-3 or TRBV12-4 with TRBJ1-1; as DNA is missing, the TRBD1 call by TCRdb cannot be tested. CDR3 length: 14 residues. The CDR3 protein is CASSATGENTEAFF.

The genes are TRBV5-1 and TRBJ2-3; TCRdb's D gene call, TRBD2, goes unchecked for lack of DNA. CDR1 SGHRS and CDR2 YFSETQ come from the germline V gene. The CDR3 runs to 16 residues. CDR3 residues: CASRLLGGQGTDTQYF. The full variable domain, rest sourced from reference TRBV5-1 and TRBJ2-3, is KAGVTQTPRYLIKTRGQQVTLSCSPISGHRSVSWYQQTPGQGLQFLFEYFSETQRNKGNFPGRFSGRQFSNSRSEMNVSTLELGDSALYLCASRLLGGQGTDTQYFGPGTRLTVL.